Below, 2 T cell receptor beta chains from the same sample are listed, as sequenced in a study of blood T cells in healthy people across ages. A J-beta primer mix and a sample-barcoded 5' primer were used in a second PCR of roughly 6 to 12 cycles. From the 5' RACE reads, TCRdb called clonotypes with MiXCR, one entry per CDR3 protein. The sample records roughly 680,000 distinct CDR3 sequences, around 52% being singletons. Sequences were obtained from blood. These receptors originate from a woman older than 75 in good health.

The sample holds a few counts of this clonotype. The V call is TRBV20-1, the J call TRBJ2-3, with D possibly matching TRBD1 (6 bases). The length of the CDR3 is 13 residues. CDR1 is DFQATT, CDR2 SNEGSKA, per germline (reference sequence). V was shortened by 1 base and J by 6 bases, with 11 bases between the two germline ends. This chain's CDR3 is CSARGRGRDTQYF. For the CDR3, the DNA is TGCAGTGCTAGAGGCAGGGGCAGGGATACGCAGTATTTT.

The rearrangement joins TRBV7-2 to TRBJ2-7, with TRBD2 matching 15 bases. The J call is in doubt because the DNA end fits TRBJ2-5 better. CDR1 is SGHTA, CDR2 FQGNSA, per germline. CDR3 length: 16 amino acids. CDR3 sequence reads: CASSPGLAGGLETQYF. In DNA, the CDR3 is TGTGCCAGCAGCCCCGGACTAGCGGGGGGGCTAGAGACCCAGTACTTC.